This TCR beta chain was sequenced during a study of beta chain features in type 1 diabetes. Study results and limitations: VDJ junctions from type 1 diabetes patients carried fewer insertions and larger deletions. In all four CD4+ subsets, TCRB CDR3 length was significantly, moderately reduced in type 1 diabetes.

Expressed TCRB transcripts were sequenced, since all the RNA that had been isolated was reverse transcribed. Data came from immunoSEQ multiplex PCR; TCRdb stores just in-frame clones and leaves some out. Here the sample spans fewer than 400,000 clones, 6.5% to 10% being singletons. Purity exceeding 95% was reached by all sorted populations. In the case of this clone: Its antigen remains unknown.

This CDR3 comprises 14 residues. Trimming shortened V by 0 bases and J by 6 bases, and 11 bases separated the two germline ends. Per germline, CDR1 SGHDN and CDR2 FVKESK. The J gene is TRBJ1-1, the V gene TRBV14; D gene unclear. Sequenced sample: central memory CD4+ T cells from blood. This sequence originates from a young woman in good health. CDR3 DNA: TGTGCCAGCAGCCAAGAAATGGGCCGGGCTGAAGCTTTCTTT. It yields the protein CASSQEMGRAEAFF.